This T cell receptor (beta chain) was identified in a study of blood T cell repertoires in COVID-19. Study processing details: Estimated nucleated cell counts came from reference gene primer amplification. TCRdb keeps only in-frame clones here, not all; method: immunoSEQ multiplex PCR. That table gives V, J and clone size, and the DNA gave D and trimming. This table has hundreds of thousands of clones, 85% appearing once. This clone was recorded once. The CDR3 has 17 residues. Trimming took 0 bases from V and 5 from J; bases not matched to a gene: 9. From germline, CDR1 is SGDLS and CDR2 YYNGEE. Participant age was roughly 18 to 100 years, and participants resided in about two dozen US areas. Donors were grouped by their self-reported clinical history.

The chain uses TRBV9 and TRBJ2-1; 9 bases are a match to TRBD1. The sequence was collected from a woman in her 30s who had been exposed to COVID-19. Sequencing input: PBMCs or T cells enriched from blood (not recorded which). Here the CDR3 reads CASSVADRGYQDNEQFF. CDR3 sequence (DNA): TGTGCCAGCAGCGTAGCGGACAGGGGTTATCAGGACAATGAGCAGTTCTTC.